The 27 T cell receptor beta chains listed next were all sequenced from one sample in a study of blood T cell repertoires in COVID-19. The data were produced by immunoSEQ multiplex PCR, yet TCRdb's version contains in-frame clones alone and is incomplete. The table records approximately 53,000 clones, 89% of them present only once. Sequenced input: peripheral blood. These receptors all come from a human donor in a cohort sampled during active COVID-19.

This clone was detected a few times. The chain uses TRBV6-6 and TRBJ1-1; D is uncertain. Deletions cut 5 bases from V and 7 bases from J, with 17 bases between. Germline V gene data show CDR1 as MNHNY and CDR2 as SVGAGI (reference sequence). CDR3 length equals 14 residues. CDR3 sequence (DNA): TGTGCCAGCAGTCGGTCCCCTCCAGTCGTTGAAGCTTTCTTT. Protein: CASSRSPPVVEAFF.

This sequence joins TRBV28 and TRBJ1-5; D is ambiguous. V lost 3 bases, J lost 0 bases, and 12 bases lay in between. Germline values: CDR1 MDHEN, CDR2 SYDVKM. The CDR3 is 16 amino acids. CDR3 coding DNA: TGTGCCAGCAGTTTGGTAGTAGTATATAGCAATCAGCCCCAGCATTTT. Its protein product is CASSLVVVYSNQPQHF.

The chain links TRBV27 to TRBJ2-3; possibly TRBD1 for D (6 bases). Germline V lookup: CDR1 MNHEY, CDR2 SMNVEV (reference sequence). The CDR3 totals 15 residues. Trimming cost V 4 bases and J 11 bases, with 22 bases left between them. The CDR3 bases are TGTGCCAGCAGTTACACCCCTCCGCCTGAGACAGGGCAGTATTTT. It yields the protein CASSYTPPPETGQYF.

The CDR3 bases are TGTGCCAGCAGCCAAGGGAGAGGTAGGGAGACCCAGTACTTC. Translation gives CASSQGRGRETQYF. The genes are TRBV3-1 (or the pseudogene TRBV3-2) and TRBJ2-5; no firm D call. The CDR3 runs to 14 residues. Germline V gene data show CDR1 as LGHDT and CDR2 as YNNKEL (reference sequence). V was cut by 1 base and J by 5 bases, with 11 bases left in between.

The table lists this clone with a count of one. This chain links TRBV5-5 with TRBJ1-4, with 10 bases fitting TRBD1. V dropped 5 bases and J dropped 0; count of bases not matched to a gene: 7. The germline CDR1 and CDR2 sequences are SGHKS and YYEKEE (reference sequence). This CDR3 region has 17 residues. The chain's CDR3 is CASRDWDRGATNEKLFF. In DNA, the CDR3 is TGTGCCAGCAGGGATTGGGACAGGGGAGCAACTAATGAAAAACTGTTTTTT.

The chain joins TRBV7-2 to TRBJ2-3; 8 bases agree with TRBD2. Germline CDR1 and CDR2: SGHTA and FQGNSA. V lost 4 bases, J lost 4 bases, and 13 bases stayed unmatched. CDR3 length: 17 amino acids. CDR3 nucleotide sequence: TGTGCCAGCAGCTCGACAGCGAGCGGGAGCGTTCCAGATACGCAGTATTTT. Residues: CASSSTASGSVPDTQYF.

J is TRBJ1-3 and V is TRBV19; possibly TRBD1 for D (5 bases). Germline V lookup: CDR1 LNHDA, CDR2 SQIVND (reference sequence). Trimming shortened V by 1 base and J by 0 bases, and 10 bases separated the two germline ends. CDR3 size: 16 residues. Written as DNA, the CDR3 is TGTGCCAGTAGTATAGGACAGCCCACCTCTGGAAACACCATATATTTT. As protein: CASSIGQPTSGNTIYF.

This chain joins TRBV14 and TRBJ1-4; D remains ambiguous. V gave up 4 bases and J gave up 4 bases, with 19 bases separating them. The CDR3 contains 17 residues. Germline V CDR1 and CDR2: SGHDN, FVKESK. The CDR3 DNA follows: TGTGCCAGCAGCCCGCCTATTCTTTCCGGGAGTAATGAAAAACTGTTTTTT. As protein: CASSPPILSGSNEKLFF. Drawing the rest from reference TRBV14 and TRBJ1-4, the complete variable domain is EAGVTQFPSHSVIEKGQTVTLRCDPISGHDNLYWYRRVMGKEIKFLLHFVKESKQDESGMPNNRFLAERTGGTYSTLKVQPAELEDSGVYFCASSPPILSGSNEKLFFGSGTQLSVL.

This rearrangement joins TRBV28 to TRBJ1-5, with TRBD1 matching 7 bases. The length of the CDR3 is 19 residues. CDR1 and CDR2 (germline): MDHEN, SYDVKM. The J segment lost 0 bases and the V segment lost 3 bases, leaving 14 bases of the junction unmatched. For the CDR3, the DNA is TGTGCCAGCAGTTTTAGGGGACAGTCCGCATATTATAGCAATCAGCCCCAGCATTTT. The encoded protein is CASSFRGQSAYYSNQPQHF.

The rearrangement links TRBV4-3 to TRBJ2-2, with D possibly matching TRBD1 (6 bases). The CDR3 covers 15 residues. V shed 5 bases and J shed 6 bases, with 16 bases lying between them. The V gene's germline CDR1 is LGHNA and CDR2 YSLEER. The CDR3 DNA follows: TGCGCCAGCAGCAGATTGGGGGCGGATGCCGGGGAGCTGTTTTTT. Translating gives CASSRLGADAGELFF.

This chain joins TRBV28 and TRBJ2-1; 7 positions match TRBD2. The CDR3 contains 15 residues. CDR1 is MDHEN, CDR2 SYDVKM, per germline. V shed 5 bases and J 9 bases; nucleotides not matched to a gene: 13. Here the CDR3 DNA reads TGTGCCAGCAGTCCCGGGACTAACACGGTGGGTGAGCAGTTCTTC. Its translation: CASSPGTNTVGEQFF.

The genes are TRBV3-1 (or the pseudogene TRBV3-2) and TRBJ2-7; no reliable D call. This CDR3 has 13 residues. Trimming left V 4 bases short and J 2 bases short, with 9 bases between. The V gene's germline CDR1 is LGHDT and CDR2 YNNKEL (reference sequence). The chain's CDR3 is CASSLFSAYEQYF. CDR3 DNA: TGTGCCAGCAGCCTGTTTTCCGCCTACGAGCAGTACTTC.

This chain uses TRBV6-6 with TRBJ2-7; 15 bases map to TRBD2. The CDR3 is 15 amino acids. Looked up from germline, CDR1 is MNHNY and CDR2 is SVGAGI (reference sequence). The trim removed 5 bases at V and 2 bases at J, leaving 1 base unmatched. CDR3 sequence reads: CASSGLAGGAYEQYF. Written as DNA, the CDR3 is TGTGCCAGCAGTGGACTAGCGGGGGGGGCCTACGAGCAGTACTTC.

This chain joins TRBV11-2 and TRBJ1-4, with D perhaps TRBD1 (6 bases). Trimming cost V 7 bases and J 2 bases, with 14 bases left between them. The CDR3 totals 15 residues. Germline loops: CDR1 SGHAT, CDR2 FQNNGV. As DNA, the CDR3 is TGTGCCAGCACCCCCCGAACAGGGACTAATGAAAAACTGTTTTTT. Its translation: CASTPRTGTNEKLFF.

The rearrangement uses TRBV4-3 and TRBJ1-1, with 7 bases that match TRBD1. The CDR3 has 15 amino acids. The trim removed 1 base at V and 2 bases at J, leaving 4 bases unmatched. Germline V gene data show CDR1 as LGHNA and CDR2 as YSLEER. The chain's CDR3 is CASSQVYRGNTEAFF. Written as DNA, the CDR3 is TGCGCCAGCAGCCAAGTGTACAGGGGAAACACTGAAGCTTTCTTT.

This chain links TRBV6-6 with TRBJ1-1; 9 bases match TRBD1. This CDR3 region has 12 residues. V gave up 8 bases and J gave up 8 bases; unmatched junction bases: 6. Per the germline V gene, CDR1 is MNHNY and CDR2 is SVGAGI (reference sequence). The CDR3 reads CASRPDRGEAFF. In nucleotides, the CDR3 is TGTGCCAGCCGCCCGGACAGGGGCGAAGCTTTCTTT.

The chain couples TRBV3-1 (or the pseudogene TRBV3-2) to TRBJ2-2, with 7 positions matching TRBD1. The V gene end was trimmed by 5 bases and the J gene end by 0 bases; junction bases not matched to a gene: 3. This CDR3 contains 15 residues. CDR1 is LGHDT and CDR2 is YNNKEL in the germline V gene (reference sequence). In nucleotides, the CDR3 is TGTGCCAGCAGCACAGGGGCTACGAACACCGGGGAGCTGTTTTTT. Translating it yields CASSTGATNTGELFF.

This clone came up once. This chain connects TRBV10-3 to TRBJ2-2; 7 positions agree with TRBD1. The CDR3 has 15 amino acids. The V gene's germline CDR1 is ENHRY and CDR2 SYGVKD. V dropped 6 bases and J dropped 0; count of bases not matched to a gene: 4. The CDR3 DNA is TGTGCCATCAGGAGGGGGACAGCGAACACCGGGGAGCTGTTTTTT. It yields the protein CAIRRGTANTGELFF.

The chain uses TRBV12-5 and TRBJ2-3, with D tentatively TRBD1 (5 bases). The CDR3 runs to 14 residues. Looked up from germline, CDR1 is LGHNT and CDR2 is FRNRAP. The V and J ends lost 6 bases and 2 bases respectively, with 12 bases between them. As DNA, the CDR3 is TGTGCTAGTGGCCGACGACAGATCACAGATACGCAGTATTTT. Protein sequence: CASGRRQITDTQYF.

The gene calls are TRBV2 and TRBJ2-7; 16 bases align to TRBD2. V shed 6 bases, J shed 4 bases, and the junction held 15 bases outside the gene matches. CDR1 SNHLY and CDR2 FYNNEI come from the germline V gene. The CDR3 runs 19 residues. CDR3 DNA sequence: TGTGCCAGCAGCGGAACCCCAGGGACTAGCGGGGGGGCCATATACGAGCAGTACTTC. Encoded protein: CASSGTPGTSGGAIYEQYF.

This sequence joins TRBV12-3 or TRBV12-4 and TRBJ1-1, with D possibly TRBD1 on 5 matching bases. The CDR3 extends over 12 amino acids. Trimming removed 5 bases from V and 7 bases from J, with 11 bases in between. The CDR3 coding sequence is TGTGCCAGCAGTCGGGGGTTATTTGAAGCTTTCTTT. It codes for CASSRGLFEAFF.

CDR3 loop: CASSYGESYRNQPQHF. The CDR3 coding sequence is TGTGCCAGCAGTTACGGTGAATCCTATAGAAATCAGCCCCAGCATTTT. The V gene is TRBV6-5, the J gene TRBJ1-5; D gene uncertain. The CDR3 extends over 16 amino acids. Germline V CDR1 and CDR2: MNHEY, SVGAGI. V was trimmed by 2 bases and J by 4 bases, leaving 15 bases between them.

The CDR3 is CASSPRGSTRDNEKLFF. CDR3 DNA sequence: TGTGCCAGCAGCCCCAGAGGGTCGACGCGAGATAATGAAAAACTGTTTTTT. The V gene is TRBV5-4, the J gene TRBJ1-4; D is undetermined. The CDR3 spans 17 residues. V was shortened by 4 bases and J by 4 bases, with 20 bases between the two germline ends. Germline assignment: CDR1 SGHNT and CDR2 YYREEE (reference sequence). The entire variable domain, with the rest obtained from reference TRBV5-4 and TRBJ1-4, is as follows: ETGVTQSPTHLIKTRGQQVTLRCSSQSGHNTVSWYQQALGQGPQFIFQYYREEENGRGNFPPRFSGLQFPNYSSELNVNALELDDSALYLCASSPRGSTRDNEKLFFGSGTQLSVL.

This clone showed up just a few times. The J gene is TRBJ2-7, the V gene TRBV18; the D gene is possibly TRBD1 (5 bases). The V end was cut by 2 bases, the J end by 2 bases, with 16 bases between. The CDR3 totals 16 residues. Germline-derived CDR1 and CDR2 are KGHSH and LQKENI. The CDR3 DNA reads TGTGCCAGCTCACCAAAGGCCTCAGGGATGACCTACGAGCAGTACTTC. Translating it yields CASSPKASGMTYEQYF.

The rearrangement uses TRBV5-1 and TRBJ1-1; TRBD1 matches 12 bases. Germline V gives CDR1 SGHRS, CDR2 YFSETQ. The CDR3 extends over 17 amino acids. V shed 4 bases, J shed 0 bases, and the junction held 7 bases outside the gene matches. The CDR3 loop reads CASSGGTGGPMNTEAFF. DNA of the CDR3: TGCGCCAGCAGCGGTGGGACAGGGGGCCCTATGAACACTGAAGCTTTCTTT. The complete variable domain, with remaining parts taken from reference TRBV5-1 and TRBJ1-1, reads KAGVTQTPRYLIKTRGQQVTLSCSPISGHRSVSWYQQTPGQGLQFLFEYFSETQRNKGNFPGRFSGRQFSNSRSEMNVSTLELGDSALYLCASSGGTGGPMNTEAFFGQGTRLTVV.

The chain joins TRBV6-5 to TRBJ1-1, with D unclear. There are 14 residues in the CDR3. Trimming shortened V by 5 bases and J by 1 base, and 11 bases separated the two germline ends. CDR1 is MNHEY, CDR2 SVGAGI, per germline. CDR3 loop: CASSLEHRNTEAFF. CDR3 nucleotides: TGTGCCAGCAGTCTGGAACACAGGAACACTGAAGCTTTCTTT.

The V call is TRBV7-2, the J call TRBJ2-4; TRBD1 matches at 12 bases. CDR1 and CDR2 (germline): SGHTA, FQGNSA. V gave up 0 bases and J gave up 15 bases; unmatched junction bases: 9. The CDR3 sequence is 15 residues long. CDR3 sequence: CASSLAGTGGPRAYF. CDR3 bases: TGTGCCAGCAGCTTAGCGGGGACAGGGGGCCCTCGGGCGTACTTC.